This T cell receptor (beta chain) is from a study of cytomegalovirus exposure and HLA in healthy donors. Ten or more counts support this clone. The PCR was carried out with 60 Vbeta primers and 13 Jbeta primers. Sequenced by immunoSEQ multiplex PCR; TCRdb stores in-frame clones only, minus some. This sample has 160,000 or so clones, with approximately 81% found just once. Germline CDR1 is LNHDA and CDR2 is SQIVND (reference sequence). Trimming cost V 5 bases and J 1 base, with 12 bases left between them. This CDR3 spans 15 amino acids. The genes are TRBV19 and TRBJ1-5; maybe TRBD1 (6 bases). This TCR derives from a female donor in good health and CMV-seronegative. Material for sequencing was PBMCs. CDR3 region: CASSLRDTSNQPQHF. The DNA for the CDR3 is TGTGCCAGTAGTCTCCGGGACACCAGCAATCAGCCCCAGCATTTT.